Below, one T cell receptor (beta chain) is given with its context. The data stem from a study of OX40 agonist ivuxolimab in advanced cancers. Sequencing was performed with immunoSEQ multiplex PCR; in TCRdb, only in-frame clones are kept and a portion is missing. The sample consists of about 50,000 clones, more than 85% of them appearing once. V lost 0 bases, J lost 4 bases, and 12 bases lay in between. The CDR3 is 15 amino acids. The germline V gene has CDR1 MNHNY and CDR2 SVGAGI (reference sequence). The gene calls are TRBV6-6 and TRBJ1-2, with a tentative D call TRBD1 (5 bases). The sequences come from CD4+ or CD8+ T cells sorted from blood, collected in a trial of the OX40 agonist ivuxolimab. The TCR comes from an adult with an advanced solid tumor such as melanoma, head and neck, liver or kidney cancer. The CDR3 region is CASSYSISGTYGYTF. The CDR3, as DNA: TGTGCCAGCAGTTACTCGATTTCAGGGACCTATGGCTACACCTTC.